This T cell receptor beta chain appears in the sequencing data of a study of blood T cell repertoires in COVID-19. Per the study methods: Amplification of reference gene primers was used by the study to estimate nucleated cell counts. Clones were sequenced by immunoSEQ multiplex PCR, and TCRdb holds only the in-frame ones, with some missing. V and J calls and clone size are given by that table; D and trimming were obtained from the DNA. The data hold around 140,000 clones, with about 87% observed a single time. Enrollees, about 18 to 100 years old, lived in 24 US areas. This clone was picked up one time. This TCR derives from a man aged 60 to 75 who had recovered from COVID-19. Sequenced input: PBMCs or T cells enriched from blood (not recorded which).

Written as DNA, the CDR3 is TGTGCCAGCAGTTTGAAGATGAGGGATGAGCAGTTCTTC. Translated: CASSLKMRDEQFF. The chain recombines TRBV27 with TRBJ2-1; a possible D gene is TRBD2 (5 bases). The V gene lost 3 bases and the J gene lost 8 bases, with 11 bases spanning the gap. The CDR3 has 13 amino acids. Germline V gene lookup returns CDR1 MNHEY and CDR2 SMNVEV (reference sequence).